This T cell receptor (beta chain) was captured by sequencing in a study of blood T cells in healthy people across ages. A second PCR, run for roughly 6 to 11 cycles, used a sample-barcoded 5' primer plus a J-beta primer mix. Using its own MiXCR run on the 5' RACE reads, TCRdb lists one record per CDR3 protein. The data contain roughly 700,000 distinct CDR3 sequences, 45% to 50% of them singletons. The CDR3 runs to 13 residues. CDR1 and CDR2 from the germline V gene are DFQATT and SNEGSKA (reference sequence). Deletions cut 3 bases from V and 3 bases from J, with 12 bases between. This clonotype was seen a few times.

Specimen: blood. This receptor was obtained from an older woman in good health. The J gene is TRBJ2-7, the V gene TRBV20-1; D is uncertain. The CDR3 coding sequence is TGCAGTGCTAGTAGTCAGGCGTACTACGAGCAGTACTTC. It codes for CSASSQAYYEQYF.